This TCR beta chain was sequenced for a study of cytomegalovirus exposure and HLA in healthy donors. Study conclusions and caveats: Later on, an analysis found that several of the most significant clusters appeared to be linked to common viral pathogens, which included parvovirus B19.

The CDR3 spans 17 residues. Germline-derived CDR1 and CDR2 are GTSNPN and SVGIG (reference sequence). The trim removed 2 bases at V and 3 bases at J, leaving 15 bases unmatched. This clone was seen just once. Antigen: not known. This PCR relied on a set of 60 Vbeta primers and 13 Jbeta primers. Libraries were prepared by immunoSEQ multiplex PCR; TCRdb keeps only in-frame clonotypes and omits some of them. The table shows about 81,000 clones, with 70% to 80% occurring only once. The sequencing input was PBMCs. The clonotype comes from a man in his forties or fifties in good health and CMV-seropositive. The V gene is TRBV30, the J gene TRBJ2-5; 7 bases map to TRBD2. The CDR3, as DNA: TGTGCCTGGAGTATCCTTCCCGGGACTACATTTAAAGAGACCCAGTACTTC. Its translation: CAWSILPGTTFKETQYF.